The 21 T cell receptor beta chains below all came from one sample that was sequenced in a study of a mutant IDH1 vaccine in newly diagnosed glioma. The table came from immunoSEQ multiplex PCR; TCRdb's copy has only in-frame clones and leaves some out. The sample comprises roughly 19,000 clones, around 85% of which are singletons, and about 5% rests with the top ten. As to time point: baseline, week 1 (first vaccination visit). Treatment reported: pre-vaccination baseline after standard-of-care therapy. Sequenced material: PBMCs, taken from a glioma patient treated with radiotherapy, temozolomide or both. These receptors all stem from a man in his forties with glioma.

The V gene is TRBV9, the J gene TRBJ2-5, with TRBD2 identical over 7 bases. The CDR3 is 15 amino acids. CDR1 and CDR2 (germline): SGDLS, YYNGEE. Trimming cost V 1 base and J 2 bases; bases outside gene matches: 5. In DNA form, the CDR3 reads TGTGCCAGCAGCGTAACGGGAGGCAGGCAAGAGACCCAGTACTTC. It is translated as CASSVTGGRQETQYF.

The chain is built from TRBV6-6 and TRBJ2-2; TRBD1 is a possible D gene (5 bases). Per the germline V gene, CDR1 is MNHNY and CDR2 is SVGAGI (reference sequence). The length of the CDR3 is 16 residues. Trimming removed 0 bases from V and 5 bases from J, with 13 bases in between. The CDR3 reads CASSYSGVSSTGELFF. The CDR3 nucleotides are TGTGCCAGCAGTTACTCAGGGGTCAGTTCGACCGGGGAGCTGTTTTTT.

This chain connects TRBV4-3 to TRBJ2-7; a weak D match, TRBD1 (5 bases). The CDR3 sequence is 15 residues long. The germline V gene encodes CDR1 LGHNA and CDR2 YSLEER. V was cut by 0 bases and J by 0 bases, with 9 bases left in between. CDR3 in DNA: TGCGCCAGCAGCCAAGAGTACAGGCCCTCCTACGAGCAGTACTTC. It codes for CASSQEYRPSYEQYF.

This clone was recorded a few times. This chain uses TRBV7-9 with TRBJ2-2; 9 nucleotides agree with TRBD1. The CDR3 spans 16 residues. Germline trimming cut 2 bases from V and 7 bases from J; bases unmatched to any gene: 8. Germline V CDR1 and CDR2: SEHNR, FQNEAQ (reference sequence). The CDR3 coding sequence is TGTGCCAGCAGCTTAACGGGACAGGGATTTGTCGGGGAGCTGTTTTTT. Protein sequence: CASSLTGQGFVGELFF.

CDR3 sequence (DNA): TGTGCCAGCAGCTTAGCGGGTTTCGAGCGGGGCGGCGGCTACACCTTC. Protein sequence: CASSLAGFERGGGYTF. The chain joins TRBV7-2 to TRBJ1-2; tentative D call: TRBD1 (5 bases). Trimming stripped 0 bases from V and 8 bases from J, with 19 bases between. Per the germline V gene, CDR1 is SGHTA and CDR2 is FQGNSA. This CDR3 region has 16 residues.

The chain is built from TRBV7-9 and TRBJ1-1; D remains ambiguous. CDR3 length equals 14 residues. V was shortened by 7 bases and J by 5 bases, with 17 bases between the two germline ends. CDR1 and CDR2 from the germline V gene are SEHNR and FQNEAQ (reference sequence). The CDR3 protein is CASTPWEGGTEAFF. CDR3 nucleotides: TGTGCCAGCACCCCCTGGGAGGGAGGGACTGAAGCTTTCTTT.

The rearrangement links TRBV2 to TRBJ1-4; D unclear. The CDR3 has 14 residues. V lost 6 bases and J lost 7, with 15 bases in between. Germline-derived CDR1 and CDR2 are SNHLY and FYNNEI. The CDR3 nucleotides are TGTGCCAGCAGGCGGTCTTTCTTGGCTGAAAAACTGTTTTTT. This codes for CASRRSFLAEKLFF. The whole variable domain, filled in from reference TRBV2 and TRBJ1-4, reads EPEVTQTPSHQVTQMGQEVILRCVPISNHLYFYWYRQILGQKVEFLVSFYNNEISEKSEIFDDQFSVERPDGSNFTLKIRSTKLEDSAMYFCASRRSFLAEKLFFGSGTQLSVL.

The chain is built from TRBV29-1 and TRBJ2-6; D ambiguous. The V end lost 2 bases, the J end lost 3 bases, and 11 bases lay between the germline ends. CDR1 SQVTM and CDR2 ANQGSEA come from the germline V gene. The CDR3 has 15 amino acids. The CDR3 here is CSVERAGGGANVLTF. The CDR3, as DNA: TGCAGCGTTGAAAGGGCCGGCGGTGGGGCCAACGTCCTGACTTTC.

J is TRBJ1-2 and V is TRBV2, with TRBD1 identical over 7 bases. The CDR3 spans 12 residues. CDR1 is SNHLY and CDR2 is FYNNEI in the germline V gene. The trim removed 6 bases at V and 6 bases at J, leaving 4 bases unmatched. The CDR3 spells CASSMTGNGYTF. The DNA of the CDR3 is TGTGCCAGCAGCATGACAGGGAATGGCTACACCTTC.

For the CDR3, the DNA is TGTGCCAGCAGCGAGGACACCGGGGAGCTGTTTTTT. It yields the protein CASSEDTGELFF. The chain combines TRBV6-4 with TRBJ2-2; the D is unclear. Germline V gene lookup returns CDR1 MRHNA and CDR2 SNTAGT. CDR3 length: 12 residues. Trimming left V 6 bases short and J 3 bases short, with 5 bases between.

V usage is TRBV9 and J usage is TRBJ2-7; no definite D call. CDR3 length: 13 residues. With 0 bases removed from V and 1 base from J, the gap between germline ends came to 5 bases. Germline CDR1 SGDLS, CDR2 YYNGEE. Here the CDR3 DNA reads TGTGCCAGCAGCGTAGAGGATTCCTACGAGCAGTACTTC. Protein product: CASSVEDSYEQYF.

This chain links TRBV7-6 with TRBJ1-6; a possible D gene is TRBD1 (6 bases). Germline-derived CDR1 and CDR2 are SGHVS and FNYEAQ. The length of the CDR3 is 14 residues. The V and J ends lost 1 base and 7 bases respectively, with 8 bases between them. The chain's CDR3 is CASSLEGGNSPLHF. CDR3 DNA sequence: TGTGCCAGCAGCTTAGAGGGGGGCAATTCACCCCTCCACTTT.

V and J are TRBV5-6 and TRBJ1-2; D is perhaps TRBD1 (5 bases). Looked up from germline, CDR1 is SGHDT and CDR2 is YYEEEE. The CDR3 spans 14 residues. V was trimmed by 0 bases and J by 8 bases, leaving 14 bases between them. The CDR3 loop reads CASSLGQGGGGYTF. The DNA for the CDR3 is TGTGCCAGCAGCTTGGGTCAGGGTGGAGGCGGCTACACCTTC.

The chain is built from TRBV7-8 and TRBJ1-4, with D possibly matching TRBD1 (6 bases). Germline V gene lookup returns CDR1 SGHVS and CDR2 FQNEAQ. The CDR3 runs 14 residues. Trimming stripped 1 base from V and 7 bases from J, with 10 bases between. CDR3 loop: CASSLGGAGEKLFF. CDR3 nucleotide sequence: TGTGCCAGCAGCTTAGGGGGGGCAGGTGAAAAACTGTTTTTT. The entire variable domain, with the rest obtained from reference TRBV7-8 and TRBJ1-4, is as follows: GAGVSQSPRYKVAKRGQDVALRCDPISGHVSLFWYQQALGQGPEFLTYFQNEAQLDKSGLPSDRFFAERPEGSVSTLKIQRTQQEDSAVYLCASSLGGAGEKLFFGSGTQLSVL.

The V call is TRBV25-1, the J call TRBJ1-2; D is unclear. The V gene lost 6 bases and the J gene lost 4 bases, with 18 bases spanning the gap. CDR3 size: 15 residues. The V gene's germline CDR1 is MGHDK and CDR2 SYGVNS. The CDR3 loop reads CASSPSGPRGYGYTF. Here the CDR3 DNA reads TGTGCCAGCAGCCCTAGTGGGCCTCGAGGCTATGGCTACACCTTC.

The V call is TRBV7-2, the J call TRBJ2-3; 7 bases align to TRBD1. This CDR3 region has 16 residues. CDR1 is SGHTA and CDR2 is FQGNSA in the germline V gene. V lost 6 bases and J lost 1; bases outside the gene matches: 10. CDR3 nucleotides: TGTGCCAGCAGACGAAACAGGGGCTTCGGCACAGATACGCAGTATTTT. Protein sequence: CASRRNRGFGTDTQYF.

V gene TRBV30 combines with J gene TRBJ2-1, with TRBD2 matching 8 bases. V shed 0 bases, J shed 0 bases, and the junction held 7 bases outside the gene matches. From germline, CDR1 is GTSNPN and CDR2 SVGIG (reference sequence). This CDR3 region has 17 residues. The chain's CDR3 is CAWSVDGGGSSYNEQFF. The CDR3 region has the DNA TGTGCCTGGAGTGTCGACGGCGGGGGGAGCTCCTACAATGAGCAGTTCTTC.

CDR3 residues: CASSLLLTNYGYTF. In DNA, the CDR3 is TGCGCCAGCAGCTTGTTGTTAACTAACTATGGCTACACCTTC. V gene TRBV5-1 combines with J gene TRBJ1-2; D gene unclear. This CDR3 has 14 residues. Germline V gives CDR1 SGHRS, CDR2 YFSETQ. V lost 1 base, J lost 0 bases, and 7 bases lay in between.

The rearrangement joins TRBV4-3 to TRBJ2-1; a weak D match, TRBD2 (5 bases). Germline CDR1 is LGHNA and CDR2 is YSLEER. The CDR3 loop spans 16 amino acids. V was trimmed by 0 bases and J by 4 bases, leaving 13 bases between them. The DNA for the CDR3 is TGCGCCAGCAGCCAAGATGGGATAGCGCGATACAATGAGCAGTTCTTC. This translates into CASSQDGIARYNEQFF.

The gene calls are TRBV5-1 and TRBJ1-1, with D maybe TRBD1 (6 bases). CDR1 SGHRS and CDR2 YFSETQ come from the germline V gene. V gave up 1 base and J gave up 4 bases, with 8 bases separating them. This CDR3 comprises 13 residues. Here the CDR3 DNA reads TGCGCCAGCAGCTTGAGGGGGGGCACTGAAGCTTTCTTT. The encoded protein is CASSLRGGTEAFF.

The genes are TRBV5-1 and TRBJ2-5; 8 positions agree with TRBD2. CDR3 size: 17 residues. Germline trimming cut 0 bases from V and 1 base from J; bases unmatched to any gene: 8. The germline gives CDR1 SGHRS, CDR2 YFSETQ. CDR3 sequence (DNA): TGCGCCAGCAGCTTGGCCGTTAGCGGGGCGATCCAAGAGACCCAGTACTTC. Translating gives CASSLAVSGAIQETQYF.